The 28 T cell receptor beta chains listed next were all sequenced from one sample in a study of tumor-infiltrating lymphocytes in oesophageal squamous cell carcinoma. TCRdb reprocessed the PCR reads with MiXCR, giving one entry per CDR3 protein. The data show roughly 13,000 distinct CDR3 sequences, roughly half seen once. The sequenced sample consisted of blood. These receptors came from a male donor with esophageal squamous cell carcinoma.

The chain has TRBV19 and TRBJ2-1, with 7 nucleotides matching TRBD2. The germline gives CDR1 LNHDA, CDR2 SQIVND (reference sequence). This CDR3 comprises 14 residues. V trimming: 7 bases; J trimming: 3 bases; junction bases outside the gene matches: 6. In nucleotides, the CDR3 is TGTGCCAGTACGAACGGACTAGACTACAATGAGCAGTTCTTC. Translated, it gives CASTNGLDYNEQFF.

The chain links TRBV7-2 to TRBJ2-5; D is possibly TRBD1 (6 bases). Trimming removed 4 bases from V and 5 bases from J, with 14 bases in between. From germline, CDR1 is SGHTA and CDR2 FQGNSA. This CDR3 comprises 14 residues. The CDR3 reads CASSSPGGWETQYF. The CDR3 region has the DNA TGTGCCAGCAGCTCCCCTGGGGGCTGGGAGACCCAGTACTTC. Supplemented by reference TRBV7-2 and TRBJ2-5, the full variable domain reads GAGVSQSPSNKVTEKGKDVELRCDPISGHTALYWYRQSLGQGLEFLIYFQGNSAPDKSGLPSDRFSAERTGGSVSTLTIQRTQQEDSAVYLCASSSPGGWETQYFGPGTRLLVL.

V and J are TRBV5-5 and TRBJ2-1; 15 bases fit TRBD2. Germline values: CDR1 SGHKS, CDR2 YYEKEE (reference sequence). This CDR3 spans 18 amino acids. Trimming cost V 4 bases and J 3 bases; bases outside gene matches: 8. CDR3: CASSQGLAGGLNYNEQFF. The CDR3 region has the DNA TGTGCCAGCAGCCAAGGACTAGCGGGGGGGCTTAACTACAATGAGCAGTTCTTC.

This clonotype occurred many times. This may stem from a read error, because a much larger clone lies one nucleotide away. The chain links TRBV6-1 to TRBJ2-5; no definite D call. This CDR3 comprises 12 residues. CDR1 and CDR2 (germline): MNHNS, SASEGT. Between the trimmed V and J ends, which lost 6 bases and 11 bases, there was a span of 16 bases. CDR3 protein: CASRRPYNEQYF. The CDR3 DNA is TGTGCCAGCAGAAGACCGTACAATGAGCAGTACTTC.

The rearrangement uses TRBV7-2 and TRBJ2-7, with D maybe TRBD2 (6 bases). TRBJ2-1 matches the DNA end more closely, so the J call is doubtful. Germline V gene data show CDR1 as SGHTA and CDR2 as FQGNSA. This CDR3 has 18 amino acids. The CDR3 nucleotides are TGTGCCAGCAGCTTAGGCCCTCGACTAGAATATGGCTACAATGAGCAGTTCTTC. Encoded protein: CASSLGPRLEYGYNEQFF.

This clonotype has more than one count but fewer than ten. The V and J genes are TRBV7-2 and TRBJ2-5; no firm D call. The CDR3 has 14 amino acids. Germline CDR1 SGHTA, CDR2 FQGNSA. V shed 1 base and J shed 5 bases, with 11 bases lying between them. The CDR3 coding sequence is TGTGCCAGCAGCTTAGGCCCGGTTGGGGAGACCCAGTACTTC. Amino acids: CASSLGPVGETQYF.

This chain connects TRBV6-1 to TRBJ2-5, with D perhaps matching TRBD1 (6 bases). V was pared by 5 bases and J by 2 bases, with 12 bases between. CDR1 and CDR2 from the germline V gene are MNHNS and SASEGT. The CDR3 has 14 amino acids. The CDR3 is CASSYTGQQETQYF. CDR3 bases: TGTGCCAGCAGTTACACTGGACAGCAAGAGACCCAGTACTTC.

This clonotype was recorded a few times. The chain has TRBV12-3 or TRBV12-4 and TRBJ2-3; D ambiguous. The V end lost 6 bases, the J end lost 5 bases, and 9 bases lay between the germline ends. The CDR3 consists of 12 residues. The CDR3 bases are TGTGCCAGCAGCGTCTATGGAGATACGCAGTATTTT. Translating it yields CASSVYGDTQYF.

Concerning this clonotype: One end of the junction fails to match germline, which may point to a read error. The V gene is TRBV6-1, the J gene TRBJ2-4; D is ambiguous. The CDR3 has 12 residues. Germline V gives CDR1 MNHNS, CDR2 SASEGT. The CDR3 loop reads CASSFSGREQYF. The CDR3 DNA reads TGTGCCAGCAGTTTTTCAGGCCGCGAGCAGTACTTT.

This clonotype was counted between two and nine times. The chain carries TRBV28 and TRBJ2-4; 15 positions agree with TRBD2. V shed 5 bases, J shed 0 bases, and the junction held 8 bases outside the gene matches. Germline V lookup: CDR1 MDHEN, CDR2 SYDVKM. The CDR3 totals 19 residues. Written as DNA, the CDR3 is TGTGCCAGCAGTCCCTGGACTAGCGGGGGGGTCCGAGCCAAAAACATTCAGTACTTC. This codes for CASSPWTSGGVRAKNIQYF.

This clonotype was seen repeatedly, ten times or more. This may come from a read error, since a much larger clone is one base off. This sequence joins TRBV6-6 and TRBJ2-5; 9 nucleotides agree with TRBD2. In germline, CDR1 is MNHNY, CDR2 SVGAGI (reference sequence). CDR3 length equals 17 residues. V was clipped by 2 bases and J by 11 bases; unmatched bases: 18. The CDR3 DNA sequence: TGTGCCAGCAGTTACGGCCCCGGGACTAGCTTGTTCTATGAGCAGTACTTC. As protein: CASSYGPGTSLFYEQYF.

The chain is built from TRBV7-2 and TRBJ2-4; 7 bases align to TRBD2. With V trimmed by 5 bases and J by 13 bases, 17 bases remained unmatched. Germline CDR1 and CDR2: SGHTA and FQGNSA. The CDR3 spans 15 residues. The CDR3 is CASSPGLFPPREQYF. CDR3 sequence (DNA): TGTGCCAGCAGCCCGGGACTTTTCCCGCCGCGGGAGCAGTACTTC.

This clonotype was observed at least ten times. At one of its ends the junction is not consistent with the germline gene, which may arise from a read error. The J gene is TRBJ2-1, the V gene TRBV6-1, with D unresolved. The CDR3 covers 12 residues. The germline V gene has CDR1 MNHNS and CDR2 SASEGT. This chain's CDR3 is CASSELDLHSNF. CDR3 DNA sequence: TGTGCCAGCAGTGAATTGGACCTCCATTCCAACTTC.

This CDR3 reads CASRRNDRRNTEAFF. CDR3 nucleotide sequence: TGTGCCAGCAGGAGGAATGACAGGAGGAACACTGAAGCTTTCTTT. The J gene is TRBJ1-1, the V gene TRBV6-2 or TRBV6-3; a possible D gene is TRBD1 (6 bases). Trimming stripped 6 bases from V and 1 base from J, with 15 bases between. Germline CDR1 reads MNHEY; CDR2 reads SVGEGT. There are 15 residues in the CDR3.

The chain uses TRBV7-3 and TRBJ1-1; D is undetermined. The J call is in doubt because the DNA end fits TRBJ1-6 better. The CDR3 sequence is 13 residues long. The germline V gene has CDR1 SGHTA and CDR2 FQGTGA. CDR3 protein: CASSLVGNSPLHF. CDR3 DNA sequence: TGTGCCAGCAGCTTAGTAGGGAATTCACCCCTCCACTTT.

V is TRBV7-2 and J is TRBJ1-4; TRBD1 agrees at 7 bases. The CDR3 consists of 15 residues. The germline V gene encodes CDR1 SGHTA and CDR2 FQGNSA. The junction had 5 bases not matched to a gene; V was cut back by 2 bases and J by 5 bases. CDR3 sequence (DNA): TGTGCCAGCAGCTTACAGGGGGGGTTGAATGAAAAACTGTTTTTT. This translates into CASSLQGGLNEKLFF.

J is TRBJ2-7 and V is TRBV7-2; TRBD2 matches at 10 bases. CDR1 is SGHTA, CDR2 FQGNSA, per germline. V dropped 2 bases and J dropped 2; count of bases not matched to a gene: 6. This CDR3 comprises 16 residues. CDR3 sequence (DNA): TGTGCCAGCAGCTTACAAGCGGGAGGGGGAACCTACGAGCAGTACTTC. Protein product: CASSLQAGGGTYEQYF.

Many counts were recorded for this clonotype. The rearrangement links TRBV24-1 to TRBJ2-1; 7 bases align to TRBD1. The CDR3 covers 14 residues. Germline CDR1 and CDR2: KGHDR and SFDVKD. Trimming took 3 bases from V and 7 from J; bases not matched to a gene: 5. The CDR3 DNA is TGTGCCACCAGTGATGTGACAGGGCCAAATGAGCAGTTCTTC. Amino acid sequence: CATSDVTGPNEQFF.

On this clonotype itself: This CDR3 is missing its conserved last phenylalanine or tryptophan, likely due to a read error. The limits of the CDR3 on the DNA are not certain, so only TCRdb's listed CDR3 is given. V and J are TRBV12-3 or TRBV12-4 and TRBJ2-5; the table's TRBD1 call for D was not verified on the DNA. Ends included, the CDR3 has 17 residues. The CDR3 loop is CASSFAPDRGEPLHFGN.

The chain joins TRBV7-2 to TRBJ2-5; no clear D. The CDR3 totals 12 residues. Trimming stripped 2 bases from V and 4 bases from J, with 5 bases between. Germline V gene lookup returns CDR1 SGHTA and CDR2 FQGNSA. This CDR3 reads CASSLMRETQYF. CDR3 bases: TGTGCCAGCAGCTTAATGAGAGAGACCCAGTACTTC.

The chain employs TRBV7-4 and TRBJ2-3, with 8 bases matching TRBD1. The germline V gene has CDR1 SGHVT and CDR2 SQSDAQ. The trim removed 5 bases at V and 3 bases at J, leaving 1 base unmatched. The CDR3 is 13 residues long. CDR3 nucleotide sequence: TGTGCCAGCAGCGGACAGGGTACAGATACGCAGTATTTT. It translates to CASSGQGTDTQYF.

The V and J genes are TRBV7-9 and TRBJ2-1; D remains ambiguous. V gave up 6 bases and J gave up 6 bases, with 6 bases separating them. CDR1 and CDR2 from the germline V gene are SEHNR and FQNEAQ (reference sequence). CDR3 length: 11 residues. The CDR3 is CASRISNEQFF. The CDR3 DNA reads as TGTGCCAGCAGGATTTCCAATGAGCAGTTCTTC.

The chain recombines TRBV7-6 with TRBJ2-5, with D maybe TRBD1 (6 bases). The DNA end is a closer match to TRBJ2-1, so the J assignment may be wrong. This CDR3 has 16 residues. Germline V gene data show CDR1 as SGHVS and CDR2 as FNYEAQ. The CDR3 bases are TGTGCCAGCAGCGGGATGAGGGGGAGCTCCTACAATGAGCAGTTCTTC. Amino acids: CASSGMRGSSYNEQFF.

This clonotype occurred once. The junction and the germline gene differ at one end; a read error may be behind it. The chain employs TRBV19 and TRBJ2-7; tentative D call: TRBD2 (6 bases). Germline lookup yields CDR1 LNHDA and CDR2 SQIVND (reference sequence). This CDR3 has 14 residues. CDR3 coding DNA: TGTGCCAGTAGTATTACGGGGGATAATTCACCCCTCCACTTC. This gives the protein CASSITGDNSPLHF.

This rearrangement joins TRBV12-3 or TRBV12-4 to TRBJ2-1; maybe TRBD2 (5 bases). The J call may be mistaken, given a closer DNA end match to TRBJ2-5. This CDR3 has 13 residues. The CDR3, as DNA: TGTGCCAGCAGTTTATGGTTAAGCGGGACCCAGTACTTC. This sequence encodes CASSLWLSGTQYF.

The table lists this clonotype with many counts. The chain carries TRBV11-3 and TRBJ2-4, with a possible D match to TRBD1 (5 bases). The CDR3 loop spans 18 amino acids. The germline V gene encodes CDR1 SGHNT and CDR2 YENEEA. Trimming shortened V by 2 bases and J by 13 bases, and 30 bases separated the two germline ends. CDR3 in amino acids: CASSLSIWGETKYNEQYF. CDR3 nucleotide sequence: TGTGCCAGCAGCTTAAGTATTTGGGGCGAAACGAAGTACAATGAGCAGTACTTC.

This clonotype has at least ten counts. The chain has TRBV6-1 and TRBJ1-1, with a possible D match to TRBD1 (5 bases). V was cut by 6 bases and J by 5 bases, with 19 bases left in between. The CDR3 loop spans 15 amino acids. Germline V gives CDR1 MNHNS, CDR2 SASEGT. The CDR3 loop is CASSPTRAGRTEAFF. CDR3 coding DNA: TGTGCCAGCAGCCCCACCCGGGCAGGGAGGACTGAAGCTTTCTTT.

This rearrangement joins TRBV7-2 to TRBJ2-7, with 8 positions matching TRBD2. There are 15 residues in the CDR3. Germline lookup yields CDR1 SGHTA and CDR2 FQGNSA. Trimming cost V 4 bases and J 5 bases; bases outside gene matches: 10. The CDR3 region has the DNA TGTGCCAGCAGCTCAACAAGCGGGAGATACGACGAGCAGTACTTC. This gives the protein CASSSTSGRYDEQYF. Combining the CDR3 with reference TRBV7-2 and TRBJ2-7 gives the whole variable domain GAGVSQSPSNKVTEKGKDVELRCDPISGHTALYWYRQSLGQGLEFLIYFQGNSAPDKSGLPSDRFSAERTGGSVSTLTIQRTQQEDSAVYLCASSSTSGRYDEQYFGPGTRLTVT.